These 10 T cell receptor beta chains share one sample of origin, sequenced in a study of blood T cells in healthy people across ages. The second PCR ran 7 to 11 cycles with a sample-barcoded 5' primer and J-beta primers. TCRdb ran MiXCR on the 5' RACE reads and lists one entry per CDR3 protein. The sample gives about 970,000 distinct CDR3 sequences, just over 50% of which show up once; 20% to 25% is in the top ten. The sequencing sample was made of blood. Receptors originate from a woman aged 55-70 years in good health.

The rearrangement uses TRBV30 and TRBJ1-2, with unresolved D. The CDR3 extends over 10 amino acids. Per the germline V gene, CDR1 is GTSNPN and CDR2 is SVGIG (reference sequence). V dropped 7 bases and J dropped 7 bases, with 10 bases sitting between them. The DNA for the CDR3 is TGTGCCTACCAGGAGGCTGGCTACACCTTC. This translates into CAYQEAGYTF.

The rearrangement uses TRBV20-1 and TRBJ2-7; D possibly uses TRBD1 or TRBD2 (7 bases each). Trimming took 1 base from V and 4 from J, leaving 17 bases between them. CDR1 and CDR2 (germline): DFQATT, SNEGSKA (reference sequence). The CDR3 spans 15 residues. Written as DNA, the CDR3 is TGCAGTGCTAGAGTTGGCCAGGGGGGGTCATACGAGCAGTACTTC. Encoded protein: CSARVGQGGSYEQYF.

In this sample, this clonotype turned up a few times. The CDR3 sequence: CASSLGRTSGSETQYF. In DNA form, the CDR3 reads TGTGCCAGCAGCTTAGGCCGGACTAGCGGGAGTGAGACCCAGTACTTC. The chain recombines TRBV7-2 with TRBJ2-5, with 13 nucleotides matching TRBD2. V lost 1 base to trimming and J lost 5 bases; unmatched junction nucleotides: 4. Germline V gene lookup returns CDR1 SGHTA and CDR2 FQGNSA. This CDR3 region has 16 residues.

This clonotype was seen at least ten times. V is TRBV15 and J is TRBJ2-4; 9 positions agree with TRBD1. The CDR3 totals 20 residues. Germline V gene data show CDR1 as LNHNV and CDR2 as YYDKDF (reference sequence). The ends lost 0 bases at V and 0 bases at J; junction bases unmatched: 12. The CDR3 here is CATSRDRTGVYVIAKNIQYF. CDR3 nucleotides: TGTGCCACCAGCAGAGACAGGACAGGGGTTTATGTAATAGCCAAAAACATTCAGTACTTC.

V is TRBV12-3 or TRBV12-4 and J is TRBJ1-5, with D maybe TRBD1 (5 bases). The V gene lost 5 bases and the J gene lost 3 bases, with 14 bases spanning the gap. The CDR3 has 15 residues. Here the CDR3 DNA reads TGTGCCAGCAGTGGCCTGTCAGGGTCCAATCAGCCCCAGCATTTT. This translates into CASSGLSGSNQPQHF.

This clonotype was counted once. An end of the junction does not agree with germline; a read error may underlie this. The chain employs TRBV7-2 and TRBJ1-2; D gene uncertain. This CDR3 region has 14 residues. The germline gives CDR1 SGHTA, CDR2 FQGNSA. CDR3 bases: TGTGCCAGCAGCTTAGAGGGCAGAGACGGAGGCTGCACCTTC. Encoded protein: CASSLEGRDGGCTF.

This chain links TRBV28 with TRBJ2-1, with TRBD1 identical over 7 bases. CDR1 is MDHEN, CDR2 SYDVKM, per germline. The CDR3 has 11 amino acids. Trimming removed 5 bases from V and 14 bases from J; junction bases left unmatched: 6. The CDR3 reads CASSKGQWEFF. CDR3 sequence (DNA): TGTGCCAGCAGTAAGGGACAGTGGGAGTTCTTC.

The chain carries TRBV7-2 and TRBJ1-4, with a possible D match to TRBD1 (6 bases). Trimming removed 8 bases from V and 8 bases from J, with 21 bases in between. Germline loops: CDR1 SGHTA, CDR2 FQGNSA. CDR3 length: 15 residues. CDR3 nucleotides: TGTGCCAGCTCCCGTGCCTGGGGGGCGGGGGAAAAACTGTTTTTT. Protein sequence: CASSRAWGAGEKLFF.

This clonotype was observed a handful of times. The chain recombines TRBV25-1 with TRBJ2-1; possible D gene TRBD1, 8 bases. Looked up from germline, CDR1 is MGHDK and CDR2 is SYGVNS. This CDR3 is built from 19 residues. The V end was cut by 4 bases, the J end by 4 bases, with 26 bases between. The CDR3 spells CASSATTGDGGKSYNEQFF. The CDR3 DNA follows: TGTGCCAGCAGTGCCACGACAGGGGACGGGGGGAAATCTTACAATGAGCAGTTCTTC.

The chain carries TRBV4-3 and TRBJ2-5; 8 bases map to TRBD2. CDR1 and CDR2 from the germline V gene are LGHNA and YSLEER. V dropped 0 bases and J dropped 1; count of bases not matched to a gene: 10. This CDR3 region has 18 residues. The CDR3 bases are TGCGCCAGCAGCCAAGATAGGTGGGGCAGCGGGAGCCAAGAGACCCAGTACTTC. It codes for CASSQDRWGSGSQETQYF.